This T cell receptor (beta chain) was recorded in a study of T cells in Graves' hyperthyroidism and ophthalmopathy (dated by TCRdb to between 2018 and 2020). As for the study more broadly: Peripheral blood was collected at initial diagnosis, before any treatment. TCR Vbeta CDR3 sequencing of 135 peripheral blood samples (approximately 44 ophthalmopathy, 75 hyperthyroidism and about 17 progressor patients) is reported in the paper. An independent validation cohort of some 18 hyperthyroidism patients and over 15 patients who later progressed to ophthalmopathy tested prospective prediction of ophthalmopathy. The 100 or so discovery patients were randomly split 7:3 into training and test sets. The study also compared thyroid tissue and blood T-cell repertoires from a handful of Graves' hyperthyroidism patients. Once sampling was done, hyperthyroidism patients were given methimazole at a starting dose of 30 mg daily, whereas ophthalmopathy patients were given high-dose intravenous methylprednisolone. To identify distinguishing TCR V-J signatures, a discovery cohort of 95 to 100 patients was used, comprising roughly 45 with Graves' ophthalmopathy and approximately 57 with stable Graves' hyperthyroidism. The research as a whole found: A 13 V-J signature model separated ophthalmopathy from stable hyperthyroidism, with roughly 88% sensitivity and approximately 81% specificity in cross-validation and 80%/75% in testing. In validation, the model predicted progression to ophthalmopathy a median of about 6 months before onset, with roughly 68% sensitivity and roughly 73% specificity. No statistical method was used to fix the sample size in advance, and group allocation was not hidden from the investigators. Blood samples also contained most of the expanded thyroid clonotypes (frequency above 0.001), which suggests that blood repertoires may reflect thyroid immune responses.

V sheds 4 bases and J sheds 0 bases, leaving 14 bases between their ends. From its cysteine to its phenylalanine, the CDR3 spans 16 amino acids. Only the CDR3 DNA stays, 48 bases, in frame from base 1. CDR1 SGHDT and CDR2 YYEEEE were looked up in the germline V gene. Graves' hyperthyroidism was defined as stable when no progression to ophthalmopathy occurred over 18 months of follow-up. Hyperthyroidism patients were newly diagnosed, had a disease duration of under 2 months, and were aged 18 to 65 years. The study excluded patients with uncontrolled infections, other autoimmune diseases, pregnancy or lactation. Diagnoses relied on clinical symptoms, serum thyroxine and TRAb, thyroid ultrasound and orbital computed tomography. PBMCs were separated from approximately 9.9 ml of fresh peripheral blood using Ficoll-Paque density gradient centrifugation. Trizol reagent was used to extract total RNA, and RNA quality was then checked on an Agilent 2100 Bioanalyzer.

A few counts support this clonotype. It has no known antigen specificity. Qualities for individual bases were not recorded, and no much larger clone is one base off. The TCR beta CDR3 regions were amplified from the RNA transcripts. The first round of RT-PCR for the TCR CDR3 was performed with the HTBI primer set and the Qiagen OneStep RT-PCR kit. The libraries were constructed in a second round of multiplex PCR and then size-selected and purified. Sequencing of the libraries was done on an Illumina HiSeq2000 using paired-end 100 bp reads. Per the original workflow: Raw data were processed with SOAPnuke, discarding reads with adapters, uncalled bases, mean Phred below 15, or no exact constant-primer or identifier match. COPE v1.2.5 was used to merge the high-quality paired reads, and each unique nucleotide sequence was defined as a clonotype. MiTCR v1.1 was used to align clonotypes to the IMGT TRBV, TRBD and TRBJ reference segments. Only V-J combinations with frequency above 0.0001, covering approximately 99% of repertoires, were analysed. A TCS score was defined as the ratio of F50 (clonal expansion) to E x V (chaos), with BLOSUM62-based TCRdist applied between CDR3 peptides within each V-J. Welch's t-statistics and random forest reduced roughly 540 V-J features to roughly 13, which were used in a naive Bayes classifier (R e1071). TCRdb redid the processing of the public reads, applying fastp at Q25 and MiXCR, and retained in-frame beta chains. Records with the same CDR3 protein are collapsed into one entry carrying the most frequent genes and DNA. The V and J calls, along with clone size, are taken from TCRdb and not from the paper's own processing. The sample records roughly 750,000 distinct CDR3 sequences, around 17% of which are singletons. Together, the top ten hold around 7.7% of the sample.

The chain is assembled from TRBV5-6 and TRBJ1-3, with an unclear D gene assignment. The specimen was blood. This TCR came from a man aged 18 to 29 with Graves' hyperthyroidism. The DNA reads as follows: TGTGCCAGCAGCCCGGATGGCCTTTACTCTGGAAACACCATATATTTT. Protein translation: CASSPDGLYSGNTIYF.